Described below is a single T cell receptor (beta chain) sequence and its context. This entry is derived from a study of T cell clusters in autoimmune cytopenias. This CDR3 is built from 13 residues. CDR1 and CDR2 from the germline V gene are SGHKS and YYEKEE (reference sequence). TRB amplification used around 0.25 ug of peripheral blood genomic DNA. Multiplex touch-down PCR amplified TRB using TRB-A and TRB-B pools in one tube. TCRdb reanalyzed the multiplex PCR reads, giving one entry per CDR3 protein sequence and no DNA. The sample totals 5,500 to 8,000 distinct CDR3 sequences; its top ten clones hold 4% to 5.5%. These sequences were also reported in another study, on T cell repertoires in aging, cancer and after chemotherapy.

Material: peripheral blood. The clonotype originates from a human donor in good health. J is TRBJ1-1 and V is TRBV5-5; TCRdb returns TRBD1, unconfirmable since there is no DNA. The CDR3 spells CASSVTGFTEAFF.